This passage covers 27 T cell receptor beta chains from one sample sequenced in a study of Graves' ophthalmopathy and Graves' hyperthyroidism (dated by TCRdb to 2016 to 2019). Instrument on record: Illumina HiSeq 2000. TCR beta CDR3 regions were amplified from RNA transcripts for repertoire sequencing. The first round was an RT-PCR using HTBI primers with the Qiagen OneStep RT-PCR kit, and this first round was followed by a second-round multiplex PCR, then size selection and purification. TCRdb passed the public sequencing reads through fastp at Q25 and MiXCR, retaining productive beta sequences. Under each unique CDR3 protein, matching rows form one entry showing the most common genes and DNA. Present in this sample are about 550,000 distinct CDR3 sequences, approximately 35% of which were seen just once. The top ten hold 4% to 5% of the sample. Sequenced material: peripheral blood or thyroid tissue (not recorded which). The receptors were sampled from an adult man with Graves' hyperthyroidism.

This clonotype was detected many times. This chain's CDR3 is CASSSVSTGELFF. The CDR3 bases are TGTGCCAGCAGCTCTGTATCCACCGGGGAGCTGTTTTTT. The chain couples TRBV7-9 to TRBJ2-2; D is ambiguous. The CDR3 totals 13 residues. V dropped 4 bases and J dropped 4 bases, with 7 bases sitting between them. The germline V gene has CDR1 SEHNR and CDR2 FQNEAQ (reference sequence).

This clonotype was picked up many times. The chain is built from TRBV7-9 and TRBJ2-5, with D perhaps matching TRBD2 (6 bases). CDR3 length: 14 amino acids. Germline V gene lookup returns CDR1 SEHNR and CDR2 FQNEAQ (reference sequence). Trimming cost V 0 bases and J 5 bases, with 10 bases left between them. CDR3 amino acids: CASSLASGDETQYF. CDR3 DNA: TGTGCCAGCAGCTTAGCCTCGGGGGACGAGACCCAGTACTTC.

Details on this clonotype: One junction end does not reproduce the germline sequence, and a read error may be involved. CDR3: CASRVLAGGPTDTQYF. As DNA, the CDR3 is TGCGCCAGCAGGGTTTTAGCGGGGGGGCCGACAGATACGCAGTATTTT. V and J are TRBV5-8 and TRBJ2-3; TRBD2 matches 11 bases. The length of the CDR3 is 16 residues. Germline V lookup: CDR1 SGHTS, CDR2 YDEGEE.

The chain joins TRBV12-3 or TRBV12-4 to TRBJ1-2; TRBD1 aligns across 8 bases. This CDR3 spans 14 amino acids. With V trimmed by 6 bases and J by 3 bases, 6 bases remained unmatched. CDR3 DNA: TGTGCCAGCAGATATCAGGACAGGGACTATGGCTACACCTTC. Translating it yields CASRYQDRDYGYTF.

The chain uses TRBV7-9 and TRBJ2-5; possible D gene TRBD1, 6 bases. Trimming took 4 bases from V and 9 from J, leaving 12 bases between them. Germline assignment: CDR1 SEHNR and CDR2 FQNEAQ (reference sequence). The CDR3 length is 12 residues. The CDR3 bases are TGTGCCAGCAGCTCGCAGGGGCAGCCCCAGTACTTC. As protein: CASSSQGQPQYF.

This clonotype was seen at least ten times. The CDR3 loop reads CASSLRQNYEQYF. DNA for the CDR3: TGTGCCAGCAGCTTAAGACAAAACTACGAGCAGTACTTC. The J gene is TRBJ2-7, the V gene TRBV7-3, with no clear D. Germline assignment: CDR1 SGHTA and CDR2 FQGTGA. With 1 base removed from V and 3 bases from J, the gap between germline ends came to 7 bases. The CDR3 runs 13 residues.

Ten or more counts support this clonotype. At one end, the junction sequence differs from germline, possibly due to a read error. The genes are TRBV7-6 and TRBJ1-2, with 8 bases aligning to TRBD1. Germline assignment: CDR1 SGHVS and CDR2 FNYEAQ. The CDR3 sequence is 14 residues long. In nucleotides, the CDR3 is TGTGCCAGCAGCTTAGGGGAAGGGCCGGGACAGGTGGACTTC. Its protein is CASSLGEGPGQVDF.

The V and J genes are TRBV7-6 and TRBJ2-5; D gene uncertain. The J call may not be correct, given that the DNA end is closer to TRBJ2-4. Germline assignment: CDR1 SGHVS and CDR2 FNYEAQ. The CDR3 sequence is 14 residues long. CDR3 region: CASSPGPGYDIQYF. Here the CDR3 DNA reads TGTGCCAGCAGCCCGGGCCCCGGGTATGACATTCAGTACTTC.

This clonotype was detected many times. The J gene is TRBJ2-2, the V gene TRBV29-1, with 14 nucleotides matching TRBD2. The CDR3 contains 17 residues. The V segment lost 6 bases and the J segment 5 bases; nucleotides outside the gene matches: 11. The germline CDR1 and CDR2 sequences are SQVTM and ANQGSEA. The CDR3 is CSVGGIGTSGRTGELFF. The CDR3, as DNA: TGCAGCGTCGGGGGAATTGGGACTAGCGGGAGAACCGGGGAGCTGTTTTTT.

This clonotype was seen repeatedly, ten times or more. The V call is TRBV10-3, the J call TRBJ1-1; TRBD1 might be the D (6 bases). The CDR3 runs to 15 residues. Trimming removed 6 bases from V and 1 base from J, with 15 bases in between. The germline V gene encodes CDR1 ENHRY and CDR2 SYGVKD. This CDR3 reads CAIRSGGSWNTEAFF. As DNA, the CDR3 is TGTGCCATCAGGAGCGGGGGCAGTTGGAACACTGAAGCTTTCTTT.

This clonotype occurred many times. The chain carries TRBV6-5 and TRBJ1-3; D remains unclear. Looked up from germline, CDR1 is MNHEY and CDR2 is SVGAGI. This CDR3 contains 15 residues. The V end lost 2 bases, the J end lost 0 bases, and 8 bases lay between the germline ends. The CDR3 reads CASSYGWNSGNTIYF. The CDR3 region has the DNA TGTGCCAGCAGTTACGGCTGGAACTCTGGAAACACCATATATTTT.

The sample holds many counts of this clonotype. This rearrangement joins TRBV12-3 or TRBV12-4 to TRBJ1-2; TRBD1 matches at 7 bases. This CDR3 has 13 amino acids. V gave up 6 bases and J gave up 5 bases; unmatched junction bases: 6. Here the CDR3 DNA reads TGTGCCAGCAGCCTGGACAGGCAATATGGCTACACCTTC. It specifies CASSLDRQYGYTF.

This chain joins TRBV2 and TRBJ2-7; a possible D gene is TRBD1 (6 bases). The CDR3 has 12 residues. CDR1 and CDR2 from the germline V gene are SNHLY and FYNNEI. With 6 bases removed from V and 7 bases from J, the gap between germline ends came to 13 bases. The CDR3 is CASRDSNNEQYF. CDR3 bases: TGTGCCAGCAGGGACAGCAACAATGAGCAGTACTTC.

The chain joins TRBV7-9 to TRBJ2-7, with D hard to call. With 0 bases removed from V and 6 bases from J, the gap between germline ends came to 6 bases. The length of the CDR3 is 12 residues. CDR1 is SEHNR, CDR2 FQNEAQ, per germline (reference sequence). In DNA form, the CDR3 reads TGTGCCAGCAGCTTAGCGGCGACCGAGCAGTACTTC. This encodes CASSLAATEQYF. The complete variable domain, with remaining parts taken from reference TRBV7-9 and TRBJ2-7, reads DTGVSQNPRHKITKRGQNVTFRCDPISEHNRLYWYRQTLGQGPEFLTYFQNEAQLEKSRLLSDRFSAERPKGSFSTLEIQRTEQGDSAMYLCASSLAATEQYFGPGTRLTVT.

This clonotype has a handful of counts. J is TRBJ1-1 and V is TRBV10-3; no clear D gene. Germline-derived CDR1 and CDR2 are ENHRY and SYGVKD. The V and J ends lost 2 bases and 0 bases respectively, with 13 bases between them. The CDR3 has 16 amino acids. CDR3 bases: TGTGCCATCAGTGAGGGTACAGAGGGATTGAACACTGAAGCTTTCTTT. This codes for CAISEGTEGLNTEAFF.

CDR3 in amino acids: CASSLALGGRWQETQYF. DNA for the CDR3: TGTGCCAGCAGTTTAGCGCTAGGGGGGCGATGGCAAGAGACCCAGTACTTC. The J gene is TRBJ2-5, the V gene TRBV12-3 or TRBV12-4; D could derive from TRBD1 or TRBD2 (6 bases each). V shed 0 bases and J shed 2 bases, with 16 bases lying between them. This CDR3 has 17 amino acids.

V gene TRBV19 combines with J gene TRBJ1-2; tentative D call: TRBD1 (5 bases). Trimming removed 3 bases at V and 7 bases at J, with 15 bases between. Germline V gene data show CDR1 as LNHDA and CDR2 as SQIVND (reference sequence). This CDR3 contains 14 residues. CDR3: CASSIDGREAGYTF. The CDR3 DNA reads TGTGCCAGTAGTATCGACGGCAGGGAGGCTGGCTACACCTTC.

The V call is TRBV19, the J call TRBJ2-7; D might be TRBD1 (6 bases). The V and J ends lost 4 bases and 0 bases respectively, with 19 bases between them. The CDR3 loop spans 17 amino acids. Germline lookup yields CDR1 LNHDA and CDR2 SQIVND (reference sequence). The CDR3 sequence is CASSKSSRGFSSYEQYF. The CDR3 region has the DNA TGTGCCAGTAGTAAATCCTCCAGGGGTTTTAGCTCCTACGAGCAGTACTTC. The complete variable domain, with remaining parts taken from reference TRBV19 and TRBJ2-7, reads DGGITQSPKYLFRKEGQNVTLSCEQNLNHDAMYWYRQDPGQGLRLIYYSQIVNDFQKGDIAEGYSVSREKKESFPLTVTSAQKNPTAFYLCASSKSSRGFSSYEQYFGPGTRLTVT.

J is TRBJ1-2 and V is TRBV5-1; weak D call: TRBD1 (5 bases). The CDR3 length is 15 residues. Per the germline V gene, CDR1 is SGHRS and CDR2 is YFSETQ. V was clipped by 4 bases and J by 5 bases, with 18 bases between them. The CDR3 region has the DNA TGCGCCAGCAGCCCTTTATTGGGGGTGTCATATGGCTACACCTTC. Encoded protein: CASSPLLGVSYGYTF.

Note on this clonotype: Possible read error: a much larger clone is one base away. This chain connects TRBV10-3 to TRBJ2-2, with TRBD2 identical over 8 bases. The CDR3 spans 15 residues. The germline V gene encodes CDR1 ENHRY and CDR2 SYGVKD. CDR3 in DNA: TGTGCCAGCAGTTTTGGGAGCGGGGGCAGCGGGGAGCTGTTTTTT. This sequence encodes CASSFGSGGSGELFF.

This clonotype came up a few times. This sequence joins TRBV19 and TRBJ1-4; TRBD1 might be the D (6 bases). The germline V gene has CDR1 LNHDA and CDR2 SQIVND (reference sequence). Trimming pared 7 bases from V and 5 bases from J, leaving 11 bases between. This CDR3 region has 13 residues. The CDR3 spells CASMGDTNEKLFF. The CDR3 DNA follows: TGTGCCAGTATGGGGGACACGAATGAAAAACTGTTTTTT.

This clonotype turned up a few times. V is TRBV7-9 and J is TRBJ1-4; TRBD1 aligns across 11 bases. Germline V gene data show CDR1 as SEHNR and CDR2 as FQNEAQ (reference sequence). The CDR3 totals 16 residues. V shed 5 bases and J 5 bases; nucleotides not matched to a gene: 7. CDR3 nucleotide sequence: TGTGCCAGCAGCCCCGGGACAGGGGGAAGAAATGAAAAACTGTTTTTT. Protein sequence: CASSPGTGGRNEKLFF.

This clonotype was recorded many times. This chain uses TRBV12-3 or TRBV12-4 with TRBJ1-2; 8 bases agree with TRBD1. The CDR3 loop spans 14 amino acids. V gave up 5 bases and J gave up 8 bases; unmatched junction bases: 10. CDR3 in DNA: TGTGCCAGCAGTCCGCGACAGGGGACGGGAGGCTACACCTTC. This gives the protein CASSPRQGTGGYTF.

Worth noting for this clonotype: The CDR3 end shows no conserved phenylalanine or tryptophan, and so a read error is likely. The rearrangement joins TRBV6-5 to TRBJ1-2; 8 nucleotides agree with TRBD1. The germline CDR1 and CDR2 sequences are MNHEY and SVGAGI. The length of the CDR3 is 11 residues. V lost 8 bases to trimming and J lost 7 bases; unmatched junction nucleotides: 3. For the CDR3, the DNA is TGTGCCAGCGACAGGGGCTGTGGCTACACCCTC. The encoded protein is CASDRGCGYTL.

This clonotype has only a few counts. The chain couples TRBV5-5 to TRBJ2-6, with TRBD1 identical over 7 bases. In germline, CDR1 is SGHKS, CDR2 YYEKEE (reference sequence). Trimming removed 5 bases from V and 4 bases from J; junction bases left unmatched: 3. This CDR3 spans 14 amino acids. CDR3 DNA: TGTGCCAGCAGTGGGGGACAGGGGGCCAACGTCCTGACTTTC. Translation: CASSGGQGANVLTF.

Only a few counts were recorded for this clonotype. The V call is TRBV12-3 or TRBV12-4, the J call TRBJ2-7; D remains ambiguous. V dropped 6 bases and J dropped 9 bases, with 12 bases sitting between them. The CDR3 length is 11 residues. The CDR3 reads CASSVEKGQYF. DNA for the CDR3: TGTGCCAGCAGCGTAGAAAAGGGGCAGTACTTC.

The chain carries TRBV11-2 and TRBJ1-1, with no clear D. The J call is uncertain, as TRBJ2-1 better fits the DNA end. Looked up from germline, CDR1 is SGHAT and CDR2 is FQNNGV. The CDR3 contains 14 residues. DNA for the CDR3: TGTGCCAGCAGCTTAAAGGGATCCTACAATGAGCAGTTCTTC. Residues: CASSLKGSYNEQFF.